This is a list of T cell receptor beta chains from one sample in a study of spatial heterogeneity in lung cancer. TCRdb re-derived calls from the 5' RACE reads in MiXCR, one entry per CDR3 protein. The sample contains approximately 9,400 distinct CDR3 sequences, 4.5% to 7% of which appear only once. The sequencing used PBMCs, collected at surgery. The receptors derive from a male donor with early-stage non-small cell lung cancer. CDR3s include the opening cysteine and the closing phenylalanine or tryptophan. Size is stated for part of the rows, as once, few or many counts, or as a class when the clone is expanded.

cdr3_aa,j_call,v_call,clone_size
CASSAGTASYEQYF,TRBJ2-7,TRBV28,NA
CASSYGTGSNGYTF,TRBJ1-2,TRBV7-2,NA
CASKRGGDTYEQYF,TRBJ2-7,TRBV28,many
CASIRQGAHGYTF,TRBJ1-2,TRBV7-2,many
CASTEWRGTGYTF,TRBJ1-2,TRBV7-2,NA
CASSFWTGGQETQYF,TRBJ2-5,TRBV7-2,many
CASGRLRRDYGYTF,TRBJ1-2,TRBV28,many
CASSLGASGGAYEQYF,TRBJ2-7,TRBV5-6,many
CSVEDARKDTQYF,TRBJ2-3,TRBV29-1,NA
CASRAGLVYEQYF,TRBJ2-7,TRBV2,many
CASSNQGGPYEQYF,TRBJ2-7,TRBV7-8,many
CASSLFDLLSTEAFF,TRBJ1-1,TRBV7-2,few
CASSERGEPYEQYF,TRBJ2-7,TRBV2,many
CASSPDLRRSYTF,TRBJ1-2,TRBV7-2,once
CASSTPGTGSTEAFF,TRBJ1-1,TRBV3-1,medium-sized